The 15 T cell receptor beta chains below all came from one sample that was sequenced in a study of T cell repertoires in cytomegalovirus infection. From the reads, TCRdb called clonotypes with MiXCR, one entry per CDR3 protein. The table includes around 450,000 distinct CDR3 sequences, 10% to 12% detected once. Sequenced sample: PBMCs. The receptors derive from a human donor in good health (CMV status not recorded). Some clones in this sample may be carry-over from other donors' samples.

This clonotype was observed at least ten times. V gene TRBV5-6 combines with J gene TRBJ2-3, with TRBD2 identical over 11 bases. The CDR3 runs 16 residues. J lost 3 bases, V lost 1 base, and 4 bases had no gene match. Germline CDR1 and CDR2: SGHDT and YYEEEE. The CDR3 region is CASSLTSSGRTDTQYF. DNA for the CDR3: TGTGCCAGCAGCTTGACTTCTAGCGGGAGGACAGATACGCAGTATTTT.

In this sample, this clonotype turned up many times. The chain couples TRBV15 to TRBJ1-1; D gene unclear. Per the germline V gene, CDR1 is LNHNV and CDR2 is YYDKDF (reference sequence). The V and J ends lost 0 bases and 0 bases respectively, with 8 bases between them. There are 15 residues in the CDR3. DNA of the CDR3: TGTGCCACCAGCAGAGATCGGACCGTGAACACTGAAGCTTTCTTT. The encoded protein is CATSRDRTVNTEAFF.

The sample holds many counts of this clonotype. The chain combines TRBV7-2 with TRBJ2-7; perhaps D is TRBD1 or TRBD2 (5 bases each). Trimming removed 4 bases at V and 1 base at J, with 17 bases between. Germline CDR1 SGHTA, CDR2 FQGNSA. This CDR3 has 16 residues. CDR3 DNA: TGTGCCAGCAGCTCCCGGGACCCCCATTCTTCCTACGAGCAGTACTTC. Its translation is CASSSRDPHSSYEQYF. The full variable domain, rest sourced from reference TRBV7-2 and TRBJ2-7, is GAGVSQSPSNKVTEKGKDVELRCDPISGHTALYWYRQSLGQGLEFLIYFQGNSAPDKSGLPSDRFSAERTGGSVSTLTIQRTQQEDSAVYLCASSSRDPHSSYEQYFGPGTRLTVT.

This clonotype was seen ten or more times. The rearrangement joins TRBV7-8 to TRBJ2-1; TRBD2 agrees at 11 bases. Germline V gene data show CDR1 as SGHVS and CDR2 as FQNEAQ. The CDR3 is 15 amino acids. Losses at the gene ends were 4 bases for V and 2 bases for J; bases not matched to a gene: 1. The CDR3 DNA is TGTGCCAGCAGCTCTAGCGGGGGGCCCTACAATGAGCAGTTCTTC. Amino acid sequence: CASSSSGGPYNEQFF. Combining the CDR3 with reference TRBV7-8 and TRBJ2-1 gives the whole variable domain GAGVSQSPRYKVAKRGQDVALRCDPISGHVSLFWYQQALGQGPEFLTYFQNEAQLDKSGLPSDRFFAERPEGSVSTLKIQRTQQEDSAVYLCASSSSGGPYNEQFFGPGTRLTVL.

A word on this clonotype: Given a much more abundant clone one base away, this may be a read error. The CDR3 region is CASRQSSYEQNF. Here the CDR3 DNA reads TGTGCCAGTCGACAGAGCTCCTACGAGCAGAACTTC. The V gene is TRBV12-3 or TRBV12-4, the J gene TRBJ2-7; a weak D match, TRBD1 (5 bases). The CDR3 is 12 residues long.

In this sample, this clonotype turned up many times. The chain has TRBV7-9 and TRBJ1-1; 7 bases match TRBD1. The V segment lost 1 base and the J segment 1 base; nucleotides outside the gene matches: 3. The CDR3 has 15 amino acids. Germline CDR1 is SEHNR and CDR2 is FQNEAQ (reference sequence). Here the CDR3 DNA reads TGTGCCAGCAGCTTAGAGGGGGCTGGGAACACTGAAGCTTTCTTT. Translating it yields CASSLEGAGNTEAFF.

This clonotype showed up many times. V is TRBV6-5 and J is TRBJ2-3, with 12 bases identical to TRBD1. Germline V lookup: CDR1 MNHEY, CDR2 SVGAGI. This CDR3 comprises 15 residues. With 6 bases clipped from V and 5 bases from J, the junction kept 6 bases outside the gene matches. CDR3 in DNA: TGTGCCAGCAGGACCGGGACAGGGGGCAAAGATACGCAGTATTTT. Translation gives CASRTGTGGKDTQYF.

This clonotype showed up many times. This chain joins TRBV24-1 and TRBJ1-4; D gene uncertain. This CDR3 has 15 residues. In germline, CDR1 is KGHDR, CDR2 SFDVKD. V lost 3 bases and J 7 bases, leaving 14 bases between the germline ends. The CDR3 DNA follows: TGTGCCACCAGTGATCCCCGGGGTACGGCTGAAAAACTGTTTTTT. Translating gives CATSDPRGTAEKLFF.

There are a few counts of this clonotype. This chain connects TRBV19 to TRBJ1-1; D call uncertain. This CDR3 has 15 amino acids. Germline-derived CDR1 and CDR2 are LNHDA and SQIVND (reference sequence). With 3 bases removed from V and 1 base from J, the gap between germline ends came to 12 bases. CDR3 bases: TGTGCCAGTAGTATCTGGGCCCAAGGGAACACTGAAGCTTTCTTT. Translating it yields CASSIWAQGNTEAFF. The variable domain in full, with the rest retrieved from reference TRBV19 and TRBJ1-1, is DGGITQSPKYLFRKEGQNVTLSCEQNLNHDAMYWYRQDPGQGLRLIYYSQIVNDFQKGDIAEGYSVSREKKESFPLTVTSAQKNPTAFYLCASSIWAQGNTEAFFGQGTRLTVV.

This clonotype was detected ten times or more. The rearrangement links TRBV7-2 to TRBJ2-5; no definite D call. The germline CDR1 and CDR2 sequences are SGHTA and FQGNSA. The CDR3 covers 15 residues. Trimming stripped 3 bases from V and 4 bases from J, with 15 bases between. CDR3 nucleotides: TGTGCCAGCAGCTTGGATTCACGCTCTCCAGAGACCCAGTACTTC. Protein sequence: CASSLDSRSPETQYF.

There are many counts of this clonotype. The CDR3 DNA reads as TGTGCCAGCAGCTTGCGGGGGACTTACACAGATACGCAGTATTTT. This encodes CASSLRGTYTDTQYF. This sequence joins TRBV13 and TRBJ2-3, with 7 bases fitting TRBD2. Germline V gene data show CDR1 as PRHDT and CDR2 as FYEKMQ (reference sequence). This CDR3 has 15 amino acids. The V gene end was trimmed by 3 bases and the J gene end by 2 bases; junction bases not matched to a gene: 5.

This clonotype was observed a handful of times. The chain couples TRBV30 to TRBJ2-5, with 11 bases identical to TRBD2. This CDR3 spans 15 amino acids. Germline trimming cut 3 bases from V and 4 bases from J; bases unmatched to any gene: 7. Germline V CDR1 and CDR2: GTSNPN, SVGIG (reference sequence). Written as DNA, the CDR3 is TGTGCCTGGAGACGGGGACTAGCGGAACCAGAGACCCAGTACTTC. Amino acid sequence: CAWRRGLAEPETQYF.

This clonotype was found a few times. The V gene is TRBV3-1, the J gene TRBJ1-1; D gene ambiguous. Germline V CDR1 and CDR2: LGHDT, YNNKEL (reference sequence). V gave up 9 bases and J gave up 6 bases, with 11 bases separating them. This CDR3 has 11 amino acids. CDR3 loop: CASRDGAEAFF. The CDR3 DNA is TGTGCCAGTCGAGACGGAGCTGAAGCTTTCTTT.

The V and J genes are TRBV9 and TRBJ2-1; D possibly matches TRBD1 or TRBD2 (5 bases each). This CDR3 has 15 residues. Per the germline V gene, CDR1 is SGDLS and CDR2 is YYNGEE. V was shortened by 4 bases and J by 5 bases, with 16 bases between the two germline ends. The CDR3 loop reads CASSPPGTPDNEQFF. As DNA, the CDR3 is TGTGCCAGCAGCCCCCCCGGGACGCCCGACAATGAGCAGTTCTTC.

This clonotype was recorded at least ten times. The rearrangement links TRBV5-6 to TRBJ1-2; 10 positions agree with TRBD1. This CDR3 has 18 amino acids. Germline CDR1 and CDR2: SGHDT and YYEEEE. V lost 4 bases and J lost 3; bases outside the gene matches: 15. The CDR3 sequence: CASSAKRQGALKDYGYTF. As DNA, the CDR3 is TGTGCCAGCAGCGCGAAACGACAGGGGGCATTGAAGGACTATGGCTACACCTTC.